These 13 T cell receptor beta chains were sequenced from one sample in a study of blood T cell repertoires in COVID-19. The protocol was immunoSEQ multiplex PCR, while the TCRdb copy is restricted to in-frame clones and leaves out a portion. The data hold more than 65,000 clones, with around 84% observed a single time. The sample was peripheral blood. Receptors were obtained from an elderly woman with acute or convalescent COVID-19.

In this sample, this clone turned up once. The chain has TRBV2 and TRBJ2-4; D is possibly TRBD1 (6 bases). CDR3 length equals 16 residues. Germline CDR1 SNHLY, CDR2 FYNNEI. V shed 6 bases and J shed 1 base, with 16 bases lying between them. The DNA for the CDR3 is TGTGCCAGCAGGAGGGACAACTACGGGGCCAAAAACATTCAGTACTTC. Translation: CASRRDNYGAKNIQYF.

This clone was observed a few times. The rearrangement links TRBV27 to TRBJ1-5, with 7 bases lining up with TRBD1. Germline values: CDR1 MNHEY, CDR2 SMNVEV (reference sequence). V lost 4 bases and J lost 3; bases outside the gene matches: 6. The CDR3 loop spans 15 amino acids. The CDR3 sequence is CASSSRTGYNQPQHF. CDR3 DNA sequence: TGTGCCAGCAGTTCCCGGACAGGATACAATCAGCCCCAGCATTTT.

The rearrangement uses TRBV2 and TRBJ2-1, with a weak D call TRBD2 (7 bases). The V and J ends lost 4 bases and 9 bases respectively, with 10 bases between them. CDR3 length: 12 amino acids. CDR1 and CDR2 from the germline V gene are SNHLY and FYNNEI. The CDR3 sequence is CASSVGGLEQFF. The CDR3 coding sequence is TGTGCCAGCAGTGTGGGGGGGCTTGAGCAGTTCTTC.

The V and J genes are TRBV25-1 and TRBJ2-2; tentative D call: TRBD2 (6 bases). The CDR3 runs to 15 residues. V was shortened by 5 bases and J by 4 bases, with 14 bases between the two germline ends. CDR1 and CDR2 (germline): MGHDK, SYGVNS. CDR3 sequence (DNA): TGTGCCAGCAGTCCCCGGAGGGTTGTCACCGGGGAGCTGTTTTTT. Protein product: CASSPRRVVTGELFF. Full variable domain (remainder filled in from reference TRBV25-1 and TRBJ2-2): EADIYQTPRYLVIGTGKKITLECSQTMGHDKMYWYQQDPGMELHLIHYSYGVNSTEKGDLSSESTVSRIRTEHFPLTLESARPSHTSQYLCASSPRRVVTGELFFGEGSRLTVL.

This sequence joins TRBV27 and TRBJ2-7; perhaps TRBD1 as D (6 bases). The CDR3 length is 15 residues. The V gene lost 4 bases and the J gene lost 8 bases, with 21 bases spanning the gap. Germline V gives CDR1 MNHEY, CDR2 SMNVEV (reference sequence). CDR3 protein: CASSSPQGVRRQQYF. In DNA form, the CDR3 reads TGTGCCAGCAGTTCCCCACAGGGAGTAAGGAGGCAGCAGTACTTC.

The chain has TRBV5-1 and TRBJ2-6; D is undetermined. The germline V gene has CDR1 SGHRS and CDR2 YFSETQ. V dropped 3 bases and J dropped 11 bases, with 12 bases sitting between them. This CDR3 contains 13 residues. In DNA, the CDR3 is TGCGCCAGCAGCTCCTCCATTCCGGACGTCCTGACTTTC. Translation gives CASSSSIPDVLTF.

CDR3 coding DNA: TGTGCCAGCAGCTTGAAGACAGGGATTAGGACTGAAGCTTTCTTT. This encodes CASSLKTGIRTEAFF. The chain is built from TRBV7-2 and TRBJ1-1; TRBD1 aligns across 7 bases. Germline trimming cut 3 bases from V and 5 bases from J; bases unmatched to any gene: 9. Germline assignment: CDR1 SGHTA and CDR2 FQGNSA. This CDR3 has 15 residues.

This chain joins TRBV12-5 and TRBJ1-3, with unresolved D. The CDR3 loop spans 15 amino acids. The V gene's germline CDR1 is LGHNT and CDR2 FRNRAP. V was trimmed by 5 bases and J by 2 bases, leaving 13 bases between them. The chain's CDR3 is CASGPWSGTGNTIYF. The CDR3 DNA reads as TGTGCTAGTGGTCCGTGGTCGGGGACTGGAAACACCATATATTTT.

This clone was counted a few times. The genes are TRBV7-3 and TRBJ2-2; D possibly corresponds to TRBD2 (6 bases). This CDR3 has 12 residues. The V end lost 6 bases, the J end lost 6 bases, and 8 bases lay between the germline ends. Germline CDR1 reads SGHTA; CDR2 reads FQGTGA. Written as DNA, the CDR3 is TGTGCCAGCAGAAGGGAGGCCGGGGAGCTGTTTTTT. Translation: CASRREAGELFF.

The gene calls are TRBV6-5 and TRBJ2-1, with 8 bases matching TRBD2. Germline CDR1 MNHEY, CDR2 SVGAGI. V was clipped by 9 bases and J by 6 bases; unmatched bases: 10. This CDR3 has 14 amino acids. The CDR3 spells CASILTRGGNEQFF. The DNA of the CDR3 is TGTGCCAGTATATTAACCCGGGGGGGCAATGAGCAGTTCTTC.

This clone appeared once. CDR3 nucleotides: TGTGCCAGCGAACTCCTCAGGGAAATACTCGGCTACACCTTC. It codes for CASELLREILGYTF. V gene TRBV2 combines with J gene TRBJ1-2; tentatively, D is TRBD1 (5 bases). V was cut by 8 bases and J by 8 bases, with 21 bases left in between. Germline CDR1 and CDR2: SNHLY and FYNNEI. The CDR3 spans 14 residues.

This rearrangement joins TRBV6-2 or TRBV6-3 to TRBJ1-1; D gene ambiguous. Trimming shortened V by 2 bases and J by 8 bases, and 9 bases separated the two germline ends. Germline CDR1 is MNHEY and CDR2 is SVGEGT. The CDR3 is made up of 12 amino acids. This CDR3 reads CASSYPIAEAFF. The CDR3 region has the DNA TGTGCCAGCAGTTACCCGATAGCCGAAGCTTTCTTT.

The chain carries TRBV14 and TRBJ1-4; maybe TRBD1 (5 bases). CDR3 length: 13 amino acids. The ends were cut back, 1 base at V and 7 bases at J, with 7 bases in the middle. Germline V gene sequence: CDR1 SGHDN, CDR2 FVKESK. The CDR3, as DNA: TGTGCCAGCAGCCAAGTTAGGGGTGAAAAACTGTTTTTT. It is translated as CASSQVRGEKLFF.